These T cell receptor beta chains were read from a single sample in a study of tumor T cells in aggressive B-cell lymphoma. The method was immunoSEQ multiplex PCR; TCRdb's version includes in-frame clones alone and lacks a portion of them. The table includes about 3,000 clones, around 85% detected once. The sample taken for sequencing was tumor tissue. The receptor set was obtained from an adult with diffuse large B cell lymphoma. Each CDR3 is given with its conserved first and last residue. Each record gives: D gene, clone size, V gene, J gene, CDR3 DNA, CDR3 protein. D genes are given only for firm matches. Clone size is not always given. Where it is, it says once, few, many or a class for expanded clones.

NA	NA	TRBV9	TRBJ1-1	TGTGCCAGCAGCGGACTATTCAACACTGAAGCTTTCTTT	CASSGLFNTEAFF
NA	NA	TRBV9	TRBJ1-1	TGTGCCAGCAGCGTAGGAGGAGGAACCCCTGAAGCTTTCTTT	CASSVGGGTPEAFF
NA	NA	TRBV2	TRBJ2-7	TGTGCCAGCTCGAGGGGGGGGCCCTCCTACGAGCAGTACTTC	CASSRGGPSYEQYF
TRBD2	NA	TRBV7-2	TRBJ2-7	TGTGCCAGCAGCTTAGTGCTGCTAGCGGGGGGCTACGAGCAGTACTTC	CASSLVLLAGGYEQYF
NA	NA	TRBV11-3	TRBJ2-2	TGTGCCAGCAGCCCCCAAAGGGGATCCGACGGGGAGCTGTTTTTT	CASSPQRGSDGELFF
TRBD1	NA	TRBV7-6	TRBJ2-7	TGTGCCAGCAGCTTGGGACAGGGGGCTTACGAGCAGTACTTC	CASSLGQGAYEQYF
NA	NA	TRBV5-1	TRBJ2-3	TGCGCCAGCAGCTCGGGGGTTTCCCGCACAGATACGCAGTATTTT	CASSSGVSRTDTQYF
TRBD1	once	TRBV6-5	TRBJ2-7	TGTGCCAGCAGTCCCCGACAGGGAACCTACGAGCAGTACTTC	CASSPRQGTYEQYF
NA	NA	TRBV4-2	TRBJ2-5	TGTGCCAGCAGCCCTCTAGGGGGAGAGACCCAGTACTTC	CASSPLGGETQYF
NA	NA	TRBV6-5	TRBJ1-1	TGTGCCAGCAGTTACTGGCCGATCCGGGAACCTCGCTCGTTCTTT	CASSYWPIREPRSFF
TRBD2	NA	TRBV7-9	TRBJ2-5	TGTGCCAGCAGCTCAAGCGGGGGGACTCAAGAGACCCAGTACTTC	CASSSSGGTQETQYF
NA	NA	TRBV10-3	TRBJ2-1	TGTGCCGTCCGGACATCCTACAATGAGCAGTTCTTC	CAVRTSYNEQFF
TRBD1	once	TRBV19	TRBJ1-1	TGTGCCAGTAGTATACAGGGGGGGAACACTGAAGCTTTCTTT	CASSIQGGNTEAFF
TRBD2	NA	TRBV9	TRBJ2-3	TGTGCCAGCAGCGTAGAGGCTAGCGGGACCACAGATACGCAGTATTTT	CASSVEASGTTDTQYF
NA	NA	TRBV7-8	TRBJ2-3	TGTGCCAGCAGGGTGACTGATTCTAGCACAGATACGCAGTATTTT	CASRVTDSSTDTQYF
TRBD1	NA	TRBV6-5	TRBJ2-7	TGTGCCAGCAGTCCCCGACAGGGAGCCTACGAGCAGTACTTC	CASSPRQGAYEQYF
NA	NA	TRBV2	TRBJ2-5	TGTGCCAGCAGTGACCTCCGGGACACACAAGAGACCCAGTACTTC	CASSDLRDTQETQYF
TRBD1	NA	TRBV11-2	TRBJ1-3	TGTGCCAGCAGACGACAGGGGTCGGGAAACACCATATATTTT	CASRRQGSGNTIYF
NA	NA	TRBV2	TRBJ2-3	TGTGCCAGCAGTGTGAGTTCCATTCGCACAGATACGCAGTATTTT	CASSVSSIRTDTQYF
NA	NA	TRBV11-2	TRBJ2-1	TGTGCCAGCAGCTTAGCCAGGGAAACCTACAATGAGCAGTTCTTC	CASSLARETYNEQFF
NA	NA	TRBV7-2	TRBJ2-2	TGTGCCAGCAGCTCCAGCGGTTCCACCGGGGAGCTGTTTTTT	CASSSSGSTGELFF
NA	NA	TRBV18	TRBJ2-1	TGTGCCAGCTCACCACCGGCAGTCCTGCACAATGAGCAGTTCTTC	CASSPPAVLHNEQFF
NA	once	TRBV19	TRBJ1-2	TGTGCCAGCCTCACTCCCCTCCAGAGGTCTGGCTACACCTTC	CASLTPLQRSGYTF
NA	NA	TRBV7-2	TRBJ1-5	TGTGCCAGCAGCTTCGGTCCGGGTGGCAATCAGCCCCAGCATTTT	CASSFGPGGNQPQHF
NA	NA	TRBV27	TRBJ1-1	TGTGCCAGCAGACCAGGGTGGGACACTGAAGCTTTCTTT	CASRPGWDTEAFF
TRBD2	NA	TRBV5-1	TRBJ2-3	TGCGCCAGCAGCCAGGCGGGGGAGGGCACAGATACGCAGTATTTT	CASSQAGEGTDTQYF
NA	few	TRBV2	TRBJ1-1	TGTGCCAGCAGTGAACTGGTGGGGGCCCCGGCTGAAGCTTTCTTT	CASSELVGAPAEAFF
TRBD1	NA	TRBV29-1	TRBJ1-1	TGCAGCGTTTGGGGACAGGGGGGGACTGAAGCTTTCTTT	CSVWGQGGTEAFF
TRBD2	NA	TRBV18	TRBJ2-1	TGTGCCAGCTCACCACCGGGGACTAGCGACGGAGGTGAGCAGTTCTTC	CASSPPGTSDGGEQFF
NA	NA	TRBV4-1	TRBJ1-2	TGCGCCAGCAGCCAAGAAAACCCCCGCAGTGGCTACACCTTC	CASSQENPRSGYTF
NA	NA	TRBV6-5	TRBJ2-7	TGTGCCACCACCGTCGGGTATAATGCCTACGAGCAGTACTTC	CATTVGYNAYEQYF
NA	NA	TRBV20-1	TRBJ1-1	TGCACCCCGGACATGAACACTGAAGCTTTCTTT	CTPDMNTEAFF
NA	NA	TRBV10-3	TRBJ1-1	TGTGCCATCAGTGACCTTACCCAGGACAAGGCTTTCTTT	CAISDLTQDKAFF
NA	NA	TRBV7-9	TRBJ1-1	TGTGCCAGCAGCTTATACGGGAGGGACACTGAAGTTTTCTTT	CASSLYGRDTEVFF
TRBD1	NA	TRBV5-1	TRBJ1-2	TGCGCCAGCAGCGCGGACAGGGGGAGGGATGGCTACACCTTC	CASSADRGRDGYTF
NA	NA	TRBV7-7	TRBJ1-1	TGTGCCAGCAGCCCACATACAGGTTTGAACACTGAAGCTTTCTTT	CASSPHTGLNTEAFF
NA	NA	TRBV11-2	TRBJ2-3	TGTGCCAGCAGCTCAACCCCAGGGGATACGCAGTATTTT	CASSSTPGDTQYF
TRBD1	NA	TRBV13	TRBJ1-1	TGTGCCAGCAGCTTCGTGACTCCAGGGGGATCGAGCACTGAAGCTTTCTTT	CASSFVTPGGSSTEAFF
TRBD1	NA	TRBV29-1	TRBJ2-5	TGCAGCGCATCAGGGACAGGGGTAGAGACCCAGTACTTC	CSASGTGVETQYF
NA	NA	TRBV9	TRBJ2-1	TGTGCCAGCAGCGTAGCGGTGGGGAGAGGGTCCAATGAGCAGTTCTTC	CASSVAVGRGSNEQFF
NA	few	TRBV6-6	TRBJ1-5	TGTGCCAGCAGGGTCCGGGGAGCCCAGCCCCAGCATTTT	CASRVRGAQPQHF
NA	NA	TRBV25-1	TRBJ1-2	TGTGCCAGCAGTGAAAGCTCTCGAGGCTACACCTTC	CASSESSRGYTF
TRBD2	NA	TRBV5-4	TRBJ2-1	TGTGCCAGCAGCCGTGGACTAGCGGATTACAATGAGCAGTTCTTC	CASSRGLADYNEQFF
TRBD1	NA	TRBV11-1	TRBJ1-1	TGTGCCAGCAGCTTAGAACGGACAGGGAGGCTCGCTTTCTTT	CASSLERTGRLAFF
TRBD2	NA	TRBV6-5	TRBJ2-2	TGTGCCAGCAGTTACTTGGGACTAGCGGGGACCGGGGAGCTGTTTTTT	CASSYLGLAGTGELFF
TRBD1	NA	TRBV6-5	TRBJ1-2	TGTGCCAGCAGGCGGGGACAGCATGGCTACACCTTC	CASRRGQHGYTF
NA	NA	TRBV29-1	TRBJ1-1	TGCAGCGTTGAACGCCTCTCAGACAGGAGTTATTTTGAAGCTTTCTTT	CSVERLSDRSYFEAFF
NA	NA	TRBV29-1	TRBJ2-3	TGCAGCGTTCTCTATACAGATACGCAGTATTTT	CSVLYTDTQYF
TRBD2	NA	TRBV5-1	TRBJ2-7	TGCGCCAGCAGCAAAAGCGGGGATTACGAGCAGTACTTC	CASSKSGDYEQYF